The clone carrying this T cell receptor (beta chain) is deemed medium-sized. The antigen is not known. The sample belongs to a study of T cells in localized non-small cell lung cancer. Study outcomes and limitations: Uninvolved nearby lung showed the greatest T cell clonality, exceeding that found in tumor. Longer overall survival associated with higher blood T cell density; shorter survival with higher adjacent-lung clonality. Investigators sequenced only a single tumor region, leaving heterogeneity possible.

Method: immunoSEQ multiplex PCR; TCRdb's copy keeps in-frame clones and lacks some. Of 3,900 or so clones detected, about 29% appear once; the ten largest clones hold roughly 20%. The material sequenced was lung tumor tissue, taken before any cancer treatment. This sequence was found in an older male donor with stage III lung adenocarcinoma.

In nucleotides, the CDR3 is TGTGCCATCAGTGAGGTAGTAAGTGTAACAGGCAATCAGCCCCAGCATTTT. It yields the protein CAISEVVSVTGNQPQHF. This chain joins TRBV10-3 and TRBJ1-5; D call uncertain. Germline values: CDR1 ENHRY, CDR2 SYGVKD. The germline V and J ends were trimmed by 2 bases and 2 bases, with 16 bases remaining between them. The CDR3 consists of 17 residues.